These 20 T cell receptor beta chains originate from one sample sequenced in a study of T cells in Graves' hyperthyroidism and ophthalmopathy. Authors of the study amplified TCR beta CDR3 regions from RNA transcripts. Initially, a first-round RT-PCR of the TCR CDR3 employed the HTBI primer set. TCRdb recomputed calls from the multiplex PCR reads with MiXCR, one row per CDR3 protein. The data show some 210,000 distinct CDR3 sequences, over 15% seen once. The specimen was blood. The receptors come from a man in his fifties with Graves' hyperthyroidism.

The chain has TRBV29-1 and TRBJ2-7; perhaps D is TRBD1 or TRBD2 (5 bases each). The V end was cut by 7 bases, the J end by 3 bases, with 13 bases between. Germline lookup yields CDR1 SQVTM and CDR2 ANQGSEA. The CDR3 totals 12 residues. The DNA of the CDR3 is TGCAGCGCAGGGACGGATTTCTACGAGCAGTACTTC. Translated, it gives CSAGTDFYEQYF.

This clonotype was counted ten times or more. This rearrangement joins TRBV11-2 to TRBJ2-1; 7 bases are a match to TRBD2. V shed 3 bases, J shed 6 bases, and the junction held 8 bases outside the gene matches. The CDR3 loop spans 15 amino acids. Germline-derived CDR1 and CDR2 are SGHAT and FQNNGV. The CDR3 loop is CASSLERTSINEQFF. The CDR3 bases are TGTGCCAGCAGCTTGGAGCGGACTAGTATCAATGAGCAGTTCTTC.

This clonotype came up many times. This chain connects TRBV7-9 to TRBJ2-1; D is uncertain. The V gene's germline CDR1 is SEHNR and CDR2 FQNEAQ (reference sequence). V shed 2 bases and J shed 8 bases, with 13 bases lying between them. The CDR3 is made up of 14 amino acids. DNA for the CDR3: TGTGCCAGCAGCTTATCGGCTTCGTCCCATGAGCAGTTCTTC. Translated: CASSLSASSHEQFF.

The chain recombines TRBV19 with TRBJ2-1; 11 bases are shared with TRBD2. CDR1 and CDR2 from the germline V gene are LNHDA and SQIVND (reference sequence). This CDR3 is built from 15 residues. V was pared by 8 bases and J by 4 bases, with 7 bases of the junction left unmatched. Here the CDR3 reads CASQIGTSGYNEQFF. CDR3 sequence (DNA): TGTGCCAGTCAGATCGGGACTAGCGGTTACAATGAGCAGTTCTTC.

A remark on this clonotype: A much bigger clone sits one base away, suggesting this may be a read error. The CDR3 carries no conserved terminal phenylalanine or tryptophan, so it likely arises from a read error. V gene TRBV20-1 combines with J gene TRBJ2-5; TRBD2 matches 7 bases. CDR1 DFQATT and CDR2 SNEGSKA come from the germline V gene (reference sequence). The CDR3 spans 13 residues. The V segment lost 5 bases and the J segment 5 bases; nucleotides outside the gene matches: 8. DNA for the CDR3: TGCAGTGCTCCTCTAGCGGTGGGGGAGACCCAGTACCTC. Translating it yields CSAPLAVGETQYL.

This clonotype came up many times. The CDR3 protein is CASSLTGAGELFF. CDR3 coding DNA: TGTGCCAGCAGCTTAACAGGGGCCGGGGAGCTGTTTTTT. The chain has TRBV7-3 and TRBJ2-2; tentative D call: TRBD1 (5 bases). The CDR3 is 13 amino acids. V gave up 0 bases and J gave up 6 bases, with 5 bases separating them. Germline CDR1 and CDR2: SGHTA and FQGTGA.

In its sample, this clonotype was seen many times. CDR3 sequence: CASSHLYNEQFF. CDR3 in DNA: TGTGCCAGCAGCCATTTGTACAATGAGCAGTTCTTC. V and J are TRBV12-3 or TRBV12-4 and TRBJ2-1; the D is unclear. V was pared by 6 bases and J by 4 bases, with 7 bases between. This CDR3 is 12 amino acids long.

This clonotype was found many times. The chain is built from TRBV12-3 or TRBV12-4 and TRBJ2-1; D remains unclear. Trimming stripped 2 bases from V and 5 bases from J, with 7 bases between. CDR3 length: 13 amino acids. CDR3 sequence: CASSLMTDNEQFF. CDR3 bases: TGTGCCAGCAGTTTAATGACGGACAATGAGCAGTTCTTC.

This clonotype appeared many times. The J gene is TRBJ1-1, the V gene TRBV30; D is undetermined. The CDR3 sequence is 15 residues long. Germline-derived CDR1 and CDR2 are GTSNPN and SVGIG (reference sequence). The V end was cut by 2 bases, the J end by 1 base, with 14 bases between. The CDR3 coding sequence is TGTGCCTGGAGTAACTTTGGGCAGACGAACACTGAAGCTTTCTTT. It encodes CAWSNFGQTNTEAFF. The entire variable domain, with the rest obtained from reference TRBV30 and TRBJ1-1, is as follows: SQTIHQWPATLVQPVGSPLSLECTVEGTSNPNLYWYRQAAGRGLQLLFYSVGIGQISSEVPQNLSASRPQDRQFILSSKKLLLSDSGFYLCAWSNFGQTNTEAFFGQGTRLTVV.

In this sample, this clonotype turned up many times. V usage is TRBV30 and J usage is TRBJ1-1; D unclear. Germline V gene sequence: CDR1 GTSNPN, CDR2 SVGIG (reference sequence). V was shortened by 0 bases and J by 6 bases, with 8 bases between the two germline ends. This CDR3 contains 12 residues. DNA for the CDR3: TGTGCCTGGAGTGTTGTCCGCGCTGAAGCTTTCTTT. Translation: CAWSVVRAEAFF.

This clonotype appeared many times. The chain links TRBV28 to TRBJ2-3; D unresolved. CDR1 and CDR2 from the germline V gene are MDHEN and SYDVKM. The CDR3 loop spans 16 amino acids. The V and J ends lost 4 bases and 5 bases respectively, with 19 bases between them. CDR3 sequence (DNA): TGTGCCAGCAGTTCCCCCCGAGGCGCGGTTGGAGATACGCAGTATTTT. Amino acids: CASSSPRGAVGDTQYF.

This clonotype was seen only a few times. This rearrangement joins TRBV12-3 or TRBV12-4 to TRBJ1-1; D may be TRBD1 (6 bases). V lost 3 bases and J lost 5, with 10 bases in between. The CDR3 runs to 13 residues. CDR3 protein: CASSFKQGTEAFF. CDR3 sequence (DNA): TGTGCCAGCAGTTTTAAACAGGGTACTGAAGCTTTCTTT.

This clonotype has at least ten counts. The V and J genes are TRBV7-2 and TRBJ1-3; perhaps TRBD1 as D (6 bases). The CDR3 spans 15 residues. Trimming took 3 bases from V and 0 from J, leaving 9 bases between them. CDR1 and CDR2 from the germline V gene are SGHTA and FQGNSA. CDR3 residues: CASSFGRGSGNTIYF. Written as DNA, the CDR3 is TGTGCCAGCAGCTTCGGCAGGGGCTCTGGAAACACCATATATTTT.

In this sample, this clonotype turned up a few times. V is TRBV18 and J is TRBJ2-5; no firm D call. In germline, CDR1 is KGHSH, CDR2 LQKENI. The CDR3 has 16 amino acids. Trimming removed 2 bases at V and 1 base at J, with 14 bases between. CDR3 coding DNA: TGTGCCAGCTCACCAAGCTCGCCCAGTCCCCAAGAGACCCAGTACTTC. The encoded protein is CASSPSSPSPQETQYF. Complete variable domain (other parts from reference TRBV18 and TRBJ2-5): NAGVMQNPRHLVRRRGQEARLRCSPMKGHSHVYWYRQLPEEGLKFMVYLQKENIIDESGMPKERFSAEFPKEGPSILRIQQVVRGDSAAYFCASSPSSPSPQETQYFGPGTRLLVL.

In its sample, this clonotype was seen many times. The chain carries TRBV6-2 or TRBV6-3 and TRBJ2-7; possibly TRBD2 for D (7 bases). V shed 6 bases and J shed 6 bases, with 15 bases lying between them. There are 13 residues in the CDR3. Germline V lookup: CDR1 MNHEY, CDR2 SVGEGT. In nucleotides, the CDR3 is TGTGCCAGCAGCTGGGGAGGGGGATCCGAGCAGTACTTC. This gives the protein CASSWGGGSEQYF.

This clonotype was seen a few times. This rearrangement joins TRBV6-4 to TRBJ2-1; D unclear. Germline V CDR1 and CDR2: MRHNA, SNTAGT. The CDR3 length is 13 residues. V dropped 3 bases and J dropped 4 bases, with 7 bases sitting between them. The CDR3, as DNA: TGTGCCAGCAGTGATAGAGCATACAATGAGCAGTTCTTC. Translating gives CASSDRAYNEQFF.

This clonotype was detected many times. The V gene is TRBV6-1, the J gene TRBJ2-3; 7 bases match TRBD2. V lost 6 bases to trimming and J lost 0 bases; unmatched junction nucleotides: 6. CDR1 and CDR2 (germline): MNHNS, SASEGT. CDR3 size: 15 residues. The CDR3, as DNA: TGTGCCAGCAGCGCCGGCGGGAGCAGCACAGATACGCAGTATTTT. It translates to CASSAGGSSTDTQYF.

The chain couples TRBV20-1 to TRBJ2-1; 9 nucleotides agree with TRBD2. Unmatched junction bases numbered 12, after V lost 6 bases and J lost 15 bases. Germline V gene sequence: CDR1 DFQATT, CDR2 SNEGSKA (reference sequence). The CDR3 runs to 12 residues. In DNA form, the CDR3 reads TGCAGTGCGCCCGAGGGTAGCGGGAGACTGTTCTTC. It specifies CSAPEGSGRLFF.

V gene TRBV6-5 combines with J gene TRBJ1-3; D not resolved. The CDR3 has 16 amino acids. The germline V gene encodes CDR1 MNHEY and CDR2 SVGAGI. V gave up 5 bases and J gave up 1 base, with 15 bases separating them. DNA of the CDR3: TGTGCCAGCAGTCACCAGGACGGCGTGTCTGGAAACACCATATATTTT. Residues: CASSHQDGVSGNTIYF.

This clonotype was counted a few times. The rearrangement uses TRBV12-3 or TRBV12-4 and TRBJ1-1, with a tentative D call TRBD1 (6 bases). This CDR3 has 15 amino acids. Trimming pared 5 bases from V and 0 bases from J, leaving 13 bases between. CDR3 DNA sequence: TGTGCCAGCAGTCCAATCGGACAGATGAACACTGAAGCTTTCTTT. It specifies CASSPIGQMNTEAFF.